This passage covers 20 T cell receptor beta chains from one sample sequenced in a study of blood T cell repertoires in COVID-19. Measured with immunoSEQ multiplex PCR; TCRdb has only the in-frame clones, and not every one. In the table there are 140,000 or so clones, about 87% of which are singletons. The material sequenced was peripheral blood. Receptor source: a human donor with COVID-19, enrolled during active disease. The donor label of this sample is uncertain.

The chain links TRBV10-1 to TRBJ2-1; TRBD1 agrees at 7 bases. The CDR3 has 14 residues. V lost 6 bases to trimming and J lost 5 bases; unmatched junction nucleotides: 7. Germline lookup yields CDR1 WNHNN and CDR2 SYGVQD (reference sequence). CDR3 nucleotides: TGCGCCAGCAGCTCCGGGACAGAAAACAATGAGCAGTTCTTC. Its protein product is CASSSGTENNEQFF.

The rearrangement uses TRBV5-1 and TRBJ2-1, with D unresolved. There are 15 residues in the CDR3. The V end lost 0 bases, the J end lost 0 bases, and 7 bases lay between the germline ends. In germline, CDR1 is SGHRS, CDR2 YFSETQ. The CDR3 DNA reads as TGCGCCAGCAGCTTGGTACAGTACTCCTACAATGAGCAGTTCTTC. It encodes CASSLVQYSYNEQFF.

By share, this clone ranks as medium-sized (0.01 to 0.1%). The chain joins TRBV5-1 to TRBJ2-2; a weak D match, TRBD1 (6 bases). The length of the CDR3 is 16 residues. V lost 4 bases, J lost 2 bases, and 15 bases lay in between. CDR1 and CDR2 from the germline V gene are SGHRS and YFSETQ. The CDR3 region is CASSHLAGGNTGELFF. The CDR3 DNA sequence: TGCGCCAGCAGCCACCTGGCTGGGGGCAACACCGGGGAGCTGTTTTTT.

This chain connects TRBV7-3 to TRBJ2-1; 10 bases are a match to TRBD1. The CDR3 has 15 residues. Germline V CDR1 and CDR2: SGHTA, FQGTGA. V shed 6 bases, J shed 6 bases, and the junction held 8 bases outside the gene matches. CDR3 residues: CASSHPGQGSNEQFF. Here the CDR3 DNA reads TGTGCCAGCAGTCATCCGGGACAGGGGAGCAATGAGCAGTTCTTC.

The table lists this clone with a few counts. V gene TRBV11-2 combines with J gene TRBJ1-4; 7 bases are a match to TRBD1. The CDR3 loop spans 14 amino acids. CDR1 is SGHAT, CDR2 FQNNGV, per germline. The junction had 8 bases not matched to a gene; V was cut back by 5 bases and J by 8 bases. The CDR3 DNA sequence: TGTGCCAGCAGCCTGGACAGGATAATCGAAAAACTGTTTTTT. Its protein product is CASSLDRIIEKLFF.

The rearrangement joins TRBV5-1 to TRBJ1-1; D is possibly TRBD1 (5 bases). Germline assignment: CDR1 SGHRS and CDR2 YFSETQ. The CDR3 sequence is 14 residues long. V dropped 2 bases and J dropped 3 bases, with 11 bases sitting between them. The CDR3 DNA reads as TGCGCCAGCAGCTTCCTAGGGGCTGACACTGAAGCTTTCTTT. It encodes CASSFLGADTEAFF.

The chain uses TRBV13 and TRBJ1-1, with a possible D match to TRBD1 (6 bases). The V gene lost 1 base and the J gene lost 7 bases, with 19 bases spanning the gap. Germline V gene sequence: CDR1 PRHDT, CDR2 FYEKMQ (reference sequence). CDR3 length equals 16 residues. The DNA of the CDR3 is TGTGCCAGCAGCTTAGCCCCCCGGGCCAGGGGAAGTGAAGCTTTCTTT. Amino acid sequence: CASSLAPRARGSEAFF.

Here the CDR3 DNA reads TGTGCCAGCAGCCAAGGGGACAAGTTCTACGAGCAGTACTTC. This encodes CASSQGDKFYEQYF. The chain carries TRBV3-1 (or the pseudogene TRBV3-2) and TRBJ2-7; D perhaps matches TRBD1 (6 bases). Germline CDR1 reads LGHDT; CDR2 reads YNNKEL (reference sequence). CDR3 length equals 14 residues. V dropped 1 base and J dropped 3 bases, with 10 bases sitting between them.

The chain employs TRBV5-1 and TRBJ2-2; TRBD2 matches 7 bases. The V and J ends lost 3 bases and 6 bases, in that order; junction bases with no gene match: 8. Germline assignment: CDR1 SGHRS and CDR2 YFSETQ. The CDR3 covers 15 residues. CDR3 DNA sequence: TGCGCCAGCAGCTACCCTCGGGAGGCCCCCGGGGAGCTGTTTTTT. Protein: CASSYPREAPGELFF.

The CDR3 DNA follows: TGTGCCAGCAGCTTAGAGGGGGAATCCTACGAGCAGTACTTC. This sequence encodes CASSLEGESYEQYF. The chain combines TRBV7-9 with TRBJ2-7; D might be TRBD1 (6 bases). The V gene's germline CDR1 is SEHNR and CDR2 FQNEAQ (reference sequence). V was shortened by 1 base and J by 1 base, with 8 bases between the two germline ends. The CDR3 length is 14 residues.

The V and J genes are TRBV7-3 and TRBJ1-6; 8 nucleotides match TRBD1. Per the germline V gene, CDR1 is SGHTA and CDR2 is FQGTGA. This CDR3 region has 16 residues. The J segment lost 10 bases and the V segment lost 1 base, leaving 9 bases of the junction unmatched. CDR3 nucleotide sequence: TGTGCCAGCAGCTTAAGGTACAGGACAGGGAAGTCACCCCTCCACTTT. It encodes CASSLRYRTGKSPLHF.

The rearrangement joins TRBV11-3 to TRBJ1-2; unclear D gene. The CDR3 is 12 residues long. Germline V gene data show CDR1 as SGHNT and CDR2 as YENEEA. Trimming left V 1 base short and J 5 bases short, with 5 bases between. As DNA, the CDR3 is TGTGCCAGCAGCTTAGCGGGTTATGGCTACACCTTC. It yields the protein CASSLAGYGYTF. Complete variable domain (other parts from reference TRBV11-3 and TRBJ1-2): EAGVVQSPRYKIIEKKQPVAFWCNPISGHNTLYWYLQNLGQGPELLIRYENEEAVDDSQLPKDRFSAERLKGVDSTLKIQPAELGDSAVYLCASSLAGYGYTFGSGTRLTVV.

This clone occurred a few times. The chain combines TRBV6-5 with TRBJ1-2, with D unresolved. Germline CDR1 reads MNHEY; CDR2 reads SVGAGI. CDR3 length: 12 amino acids. Trimming removed 5 bases at V and 8 bases at J, with 12 bases between. In nucleotides, the CDR3 is TGTGCCAGCAGTAGTTGGGTGGGCGGCTACACCTTC. Translating gives CASSSWVGGYTF.

V and J are TRBV5-6 and TRBJ1-2, with a possible D match to TRBD1 (5 bases). Trimming took off 4 bases at V and 4 bases at J, with 11 bases between the two ends. Germline V gene data show CDR1 as SGHDT and CDR2 as YYEEEE. The CDR3 is 13 residues long. In DNA form, the CDR3 reads TGTGCCAGCAGCCCACAGGCTTCCTATGGCTACACCTTC. Amino acid sequence: CASSPQASYGYTF.

In DNA, the CDR3 is TGTGCCAGTAGGAAACAGGGGGTGGACTATGGCTACACCTTC. Its protein product is CASRKQGVDYGYTF. The chain links TRBV19 to TRBJ1-2; 8 bases line up with TRBD1. J was trimmed by 3 bases and V by 6 bases; bases with no gene match: 6. The CDR3 is 14 residues long. Germline CDR1 is LNHDA and CDR2 is SQIVND (reference sequence).

Here the CDR3 DNA reads TGTGCCAGCAGCGGGACAGGGGGTGGTCAGCCCCAGCATTTT. This encodes CASSGTGGGQPQHF. V usage is TRBV5-5 and J usage is TRBJ1-5; 11 bases align to TRBD1. CDR1 is SGHKS, CDR2 YYEKEE, per germline (reference sequence). CDR3 length equals 14 residues. The V gene end was trimmed by 4 bases and the J gene end by 6 bases; junction bases not matched to a gene: 3.

The chain has TRBV15 and TRBJ2-2, with D tentatively TRBD2 (6 bases). The CDR3 is 16 residues long. Germline V lookup: CDR1 LNHNV, CDR2 YYDKDF (reference sequence). Trimming pared 4 bases from V and 7 bases from J, leaving 19 bases between. CDR3 protein: CATSKKRVGGIGELFF. The CDR3, as DNA: TGTGCCACCAGCAAAAAAAGGGTGGGAGGAATCGGGGAGCTGTTTTTT.

This rearrangement joins TRBV19 to TRBJ1-5; D remains unclear. This CDR3 has 15 residues. The V gene's germline CDR1 is LNHDA and CDR2 SQIVND (reference sequence). The ends were cut back, 4 bases at V and 16 bases at J, with 26 bases in the middle. CDR3 amino acids: CASSNQPLGQQSFHF. For the CDR3, the DNA is TGTGCCAGTAGTAACCAACCCTTGGGCCAGCAATCTTTTCATTTT.

The rearrangement links TRBV9 to TRBJ1-2, with D possibly TRBD1 on 5 matching bases. V dropped 4 bases and J dropped 7 bases, with 17 bases sitting between them. This CDR3 comprises 14 residues. Germline V CDR1 and CDR2: SGDLS, YYNGEE. In nucleotides, the CDR3 is TGTGCCAGCAGCCCCGACATAGGGGTAAGTGGCTACACCTTC. This translates into CASSPDIGVSGYTF.

The chain is built from TRBV24-1 and TRBJ2-7, with no clear D. Germline V lookup: CDR1 KGHDR, CDR2 SFDVKD. The CDR3 sequence is 12 residues long. V lost 2 bases to trimming and J lost 6 bases, with 7 bases between them. The CDR3 spells CATSDSGLEQYF. In DNA, the CDR3 is TGTGCCACCAGTGATTCAGGTCTCGAGCAGTACTTC.